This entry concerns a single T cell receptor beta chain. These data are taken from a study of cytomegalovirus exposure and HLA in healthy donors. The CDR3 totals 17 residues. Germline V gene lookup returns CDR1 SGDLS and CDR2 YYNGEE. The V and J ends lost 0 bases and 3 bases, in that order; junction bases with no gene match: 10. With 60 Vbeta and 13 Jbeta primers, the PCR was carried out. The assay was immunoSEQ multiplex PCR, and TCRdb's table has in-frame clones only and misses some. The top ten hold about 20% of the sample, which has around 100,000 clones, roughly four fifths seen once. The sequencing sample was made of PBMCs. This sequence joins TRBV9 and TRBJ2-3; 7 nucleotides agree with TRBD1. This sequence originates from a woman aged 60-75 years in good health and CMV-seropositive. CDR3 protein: CASSVATDRSRTDTQYF. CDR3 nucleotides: TGTGCCAGCAGCGTAGCTACGGACAGGTCCAGAACAGATACGCAGTATTTT.